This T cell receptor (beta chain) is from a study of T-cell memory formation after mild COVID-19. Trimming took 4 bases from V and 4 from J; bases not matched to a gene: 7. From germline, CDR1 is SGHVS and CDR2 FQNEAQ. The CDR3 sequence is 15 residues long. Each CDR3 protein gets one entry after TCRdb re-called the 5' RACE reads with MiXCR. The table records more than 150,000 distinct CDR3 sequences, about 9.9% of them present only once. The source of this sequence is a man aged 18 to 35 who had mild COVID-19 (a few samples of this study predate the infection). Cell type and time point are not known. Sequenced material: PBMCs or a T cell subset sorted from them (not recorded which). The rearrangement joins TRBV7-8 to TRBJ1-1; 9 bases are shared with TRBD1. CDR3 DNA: TGTGCCAGCAGCTCGCAGACAGGGGGAACCACTGAAGCTTTCTTT. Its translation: CASSSQTGGTTEAFF.